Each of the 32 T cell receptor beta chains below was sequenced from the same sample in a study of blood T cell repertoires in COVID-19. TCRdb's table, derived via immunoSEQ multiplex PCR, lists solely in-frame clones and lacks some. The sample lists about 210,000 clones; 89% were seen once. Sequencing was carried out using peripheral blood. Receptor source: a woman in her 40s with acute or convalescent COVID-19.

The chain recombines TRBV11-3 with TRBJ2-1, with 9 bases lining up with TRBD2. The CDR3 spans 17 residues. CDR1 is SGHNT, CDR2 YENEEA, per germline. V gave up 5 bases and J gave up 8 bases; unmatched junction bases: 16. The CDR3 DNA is TGTGCCAGCAGCCCACACCGGGGCGGGGGGGCAGGCGATGAGCAGTTCTTC. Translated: CASSPHRGGGAGDEQFF.

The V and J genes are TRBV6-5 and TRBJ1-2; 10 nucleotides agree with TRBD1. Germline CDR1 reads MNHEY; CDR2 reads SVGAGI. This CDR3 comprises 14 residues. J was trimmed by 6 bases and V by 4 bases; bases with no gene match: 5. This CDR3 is CASSFVDRGNGYTF. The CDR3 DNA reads TGTGCCAGCAGTTTCGTGGACAGGGGGAATGGCTACACCTTC.

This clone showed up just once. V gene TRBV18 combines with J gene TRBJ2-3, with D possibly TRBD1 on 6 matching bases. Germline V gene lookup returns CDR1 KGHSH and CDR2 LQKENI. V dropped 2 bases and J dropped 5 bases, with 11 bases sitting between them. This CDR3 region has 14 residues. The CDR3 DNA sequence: TGTGCCAGCTCACCAGGGGGCGGCAGAGATACGCAGTATTTT. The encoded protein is CASSPGGGRDTQYF.

As DNA, the CDR3 is TGTGCCAGCAGTTACGGACAGGGTAACACTGAAGCTTTCTTT. Amino acid sequence: CASSYGQGNTEAFF. J is TRBJ1-1 and V is TRBV6-6; 8 positions agree with TRBD1. The V and J ends lost 2 bases and 2 bases, in that order; junction bases with no gene match: 1. Germline assignment: CDR1 MNHNY and CDR2 SVGAGI (reference sequence). CDR3 length equals 14 residues.

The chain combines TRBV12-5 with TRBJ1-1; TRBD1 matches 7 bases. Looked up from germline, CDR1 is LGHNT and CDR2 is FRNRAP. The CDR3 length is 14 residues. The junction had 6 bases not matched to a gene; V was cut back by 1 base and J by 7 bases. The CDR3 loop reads CASGLGRDSSEAFF. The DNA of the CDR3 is TGTGCTAGTGGTTTGGGCCGGGACAGCAGTGAAGCTTTCTTT.

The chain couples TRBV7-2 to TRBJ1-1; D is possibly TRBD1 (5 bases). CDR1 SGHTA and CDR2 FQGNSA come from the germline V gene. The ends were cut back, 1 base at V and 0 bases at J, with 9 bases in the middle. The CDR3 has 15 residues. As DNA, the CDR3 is TGTGCCAGCAGCTTAGGAGTACAGGTGAACACTGAAGCTTTCTTT. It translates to CASSLGVQVNTEAFF.

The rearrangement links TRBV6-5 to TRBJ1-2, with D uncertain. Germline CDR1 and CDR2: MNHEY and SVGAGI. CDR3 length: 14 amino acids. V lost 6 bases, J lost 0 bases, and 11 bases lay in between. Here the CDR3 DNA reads TGTGCCAGCAGACCAACCGGGACTAACTATGGCTACACCTTC. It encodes CASRPTGTNYGYTF.

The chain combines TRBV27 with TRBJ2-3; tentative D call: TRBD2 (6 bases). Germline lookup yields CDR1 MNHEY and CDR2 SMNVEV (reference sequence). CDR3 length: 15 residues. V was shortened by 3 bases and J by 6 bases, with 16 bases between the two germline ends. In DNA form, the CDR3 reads TGTGCCAGCAGTTTGAATAGCGGTTACGGGGATACGCAGTATTTT. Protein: CASSLNSGYGDTQYF.

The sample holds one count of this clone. The CDR3 nucleotides read TGTGCCAGCAGCCTAAGGGGGTCTGGGGCCAACGTCCTGACTTTC. Its translation: CASSLRGSGANVLTF. The chain carries TRBV7-2 and TRBJ2-6, with D perhaps matching TRBD1 (6 bases). Germline values: CDR1 SGHTA, CDR2 FQGNSA. The CDR3 contains 15 residues. The V end lost 5 bases, the J end lost 1 base, and 9 bases lay between the germline ends.

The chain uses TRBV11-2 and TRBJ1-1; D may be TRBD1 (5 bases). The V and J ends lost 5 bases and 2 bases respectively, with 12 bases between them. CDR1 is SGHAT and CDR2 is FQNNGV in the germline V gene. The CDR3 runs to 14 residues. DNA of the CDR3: TGTGCCAGCAGCCTTCTTCAGGGAAACACTGAAGCTTTCTTT. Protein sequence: CASSLLQGNTEAFF.

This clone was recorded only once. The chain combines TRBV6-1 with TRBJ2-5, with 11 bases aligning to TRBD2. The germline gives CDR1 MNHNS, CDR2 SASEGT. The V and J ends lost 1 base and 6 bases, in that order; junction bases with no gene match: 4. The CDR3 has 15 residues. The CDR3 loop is CASSEVAGGPQTQYF. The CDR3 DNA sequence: TGTGCCAGCAGTGAAGTAGCGGGGGGGCCTCAGACCCAGTACTTC.

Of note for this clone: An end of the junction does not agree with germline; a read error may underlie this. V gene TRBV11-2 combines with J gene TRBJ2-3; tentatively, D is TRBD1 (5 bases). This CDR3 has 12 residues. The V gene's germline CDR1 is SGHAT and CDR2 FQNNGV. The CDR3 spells CASSLDRDTQYF. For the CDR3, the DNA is TGTGCCAGCAGCCTAGACAGAGATACGCAGTATTTT.

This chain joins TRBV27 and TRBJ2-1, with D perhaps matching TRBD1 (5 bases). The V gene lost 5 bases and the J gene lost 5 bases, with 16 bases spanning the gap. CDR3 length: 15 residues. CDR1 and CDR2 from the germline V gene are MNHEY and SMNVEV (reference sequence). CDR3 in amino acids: CASSVQGLPHNEQFF. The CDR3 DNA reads TGTGCCAGCAGTGTCCAGGGCCTTCCTCACAATGAGCAGTTCTTC.

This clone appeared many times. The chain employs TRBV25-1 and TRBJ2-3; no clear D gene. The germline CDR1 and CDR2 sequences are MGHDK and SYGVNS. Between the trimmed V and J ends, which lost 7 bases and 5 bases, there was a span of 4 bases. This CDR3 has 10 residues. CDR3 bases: TGTGCCAGCACTAAAGATACGCAGTATTTT. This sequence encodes CASTKDTQYF.

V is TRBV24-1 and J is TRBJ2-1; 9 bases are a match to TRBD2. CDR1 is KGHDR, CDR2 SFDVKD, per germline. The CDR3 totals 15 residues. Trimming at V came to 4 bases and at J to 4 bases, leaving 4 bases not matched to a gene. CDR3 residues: CATSESGGLYNEQFF. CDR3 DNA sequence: TGTGCCACCAGTGAGAGCGGGGGGTTGTACAATGAGCAGTTCTTC.

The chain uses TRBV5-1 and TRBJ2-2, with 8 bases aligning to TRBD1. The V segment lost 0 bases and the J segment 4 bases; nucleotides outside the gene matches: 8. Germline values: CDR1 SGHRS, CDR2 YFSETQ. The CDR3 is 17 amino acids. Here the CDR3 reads CASSLEFQGAGTGELFF. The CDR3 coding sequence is TGCGCCAGCAGCTTGGAATTCCAGGGGGCGGGCACCGGGGAGCTGTTTTTT.

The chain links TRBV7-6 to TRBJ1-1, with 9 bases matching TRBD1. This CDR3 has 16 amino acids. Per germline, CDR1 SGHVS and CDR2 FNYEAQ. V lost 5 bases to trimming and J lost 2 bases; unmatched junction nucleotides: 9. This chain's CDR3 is CASSGPGTGYNTEAFF. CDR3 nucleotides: TGTGCCAGCAGCGGGCCGGGGACAGGGTATAACACTGAAGCTTTCTTT.

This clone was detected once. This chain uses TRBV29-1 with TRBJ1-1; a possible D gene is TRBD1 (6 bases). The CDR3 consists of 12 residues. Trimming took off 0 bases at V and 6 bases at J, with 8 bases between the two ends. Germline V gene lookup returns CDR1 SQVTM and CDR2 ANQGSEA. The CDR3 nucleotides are TGCAGCGTTGAAGATAGGGGGTCTGAAGCTTTCTTT. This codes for CSVEDRGSEAFF.

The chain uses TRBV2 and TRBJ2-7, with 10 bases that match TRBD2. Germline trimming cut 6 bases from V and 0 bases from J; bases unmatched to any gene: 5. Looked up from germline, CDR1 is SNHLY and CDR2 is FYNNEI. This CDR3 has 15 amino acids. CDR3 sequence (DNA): TGTGCCAGCAGACGGACTAGCGGCAGCTCCTACGAGCAGTACGTC. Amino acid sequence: CASRRTSGSSYEQYV.

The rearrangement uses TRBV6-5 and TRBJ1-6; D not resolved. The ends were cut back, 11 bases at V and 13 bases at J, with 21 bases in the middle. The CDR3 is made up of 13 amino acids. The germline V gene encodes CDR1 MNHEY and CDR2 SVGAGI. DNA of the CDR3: TGTGCCGGCTCAAAGGGAGGGATCCAGCCCCTCCACTTT. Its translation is CAGSKGGIQPLHF.

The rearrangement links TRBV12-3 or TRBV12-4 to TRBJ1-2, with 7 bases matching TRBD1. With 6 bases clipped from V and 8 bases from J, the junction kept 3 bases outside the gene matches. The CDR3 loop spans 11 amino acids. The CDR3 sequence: CASRSDRGYTF. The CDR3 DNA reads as TGTGCCAGCAGATCGGACAGGGGCTACACCTTC.

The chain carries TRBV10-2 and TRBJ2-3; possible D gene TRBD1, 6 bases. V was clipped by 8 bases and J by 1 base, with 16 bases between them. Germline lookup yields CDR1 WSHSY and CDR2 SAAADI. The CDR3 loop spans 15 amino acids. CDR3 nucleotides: TGCGCCAGCCTCTACAGGGAGCCGGGCACAGATACGCAGTATTTT. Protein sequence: CASLYREPGTDTQYF.

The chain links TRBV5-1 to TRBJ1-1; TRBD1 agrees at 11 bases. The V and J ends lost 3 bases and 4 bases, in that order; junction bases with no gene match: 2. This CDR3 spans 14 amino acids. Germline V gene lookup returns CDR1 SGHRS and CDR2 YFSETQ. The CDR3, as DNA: TGCGCCAGCAGCTGGGGACAGGGGGGCACTGAAGCTTTCTTT. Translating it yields CASSWGQGGTEAFF.

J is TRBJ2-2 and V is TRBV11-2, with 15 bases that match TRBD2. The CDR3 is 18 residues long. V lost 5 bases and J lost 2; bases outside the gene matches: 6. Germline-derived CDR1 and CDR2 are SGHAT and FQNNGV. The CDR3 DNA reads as TGTGCCAGCAGCCCGGGACTAGCGGGGGGCCCCAACACCGGGGAGCTGTTTTTT. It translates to CASSPGLAGGPNTGELFF.

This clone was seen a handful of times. The CDR3 coding sequence is TGCAGTGCTAGTCCCCGGGGAGGGGCCAAAAACATTCAGTACTTC. Its translation: CSASPRGGAKNIQYF. The chain combines TRBV20-1 with TRBJ2-4, with 7 positions matching TRBD2. V lost 3 bases, J lost 1 base, and 6 bases stayed unmatched. This CDR3 spans 15 amino acids. Germline CDR1 reads DFQATT; CDR2 reads SNEGSKA (reference sequence).

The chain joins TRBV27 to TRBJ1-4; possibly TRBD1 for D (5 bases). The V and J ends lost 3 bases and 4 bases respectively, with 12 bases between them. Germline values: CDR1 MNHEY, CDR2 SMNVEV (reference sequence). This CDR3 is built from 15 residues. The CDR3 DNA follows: TGTGCCAGCAGTTTGATCCAGGGCGGTAATGAAAAACTGTTTTTT. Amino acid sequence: CASSLIQGGNEKLFF.

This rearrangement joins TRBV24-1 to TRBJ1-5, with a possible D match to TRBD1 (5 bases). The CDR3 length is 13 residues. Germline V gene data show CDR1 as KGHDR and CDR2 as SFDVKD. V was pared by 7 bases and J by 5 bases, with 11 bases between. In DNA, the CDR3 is TGTGCCACCAGCGAACAGGATCATCAGCCCCAGCATTTT. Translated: CATSEQDHQPQHF.

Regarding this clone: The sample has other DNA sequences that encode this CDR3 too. The CDR3 bases are TGTGCCAGCAGCGTACAGGGGAACACTGAAGCTTTCTTT. This gives the protein CASSVQGNTEAFF. This sequence joins TRBV9 and TRBJ1-1, with D tentatively TRBD1 (5 bases). The CDR3 sequence is 13 residues long. V lost 1 base, J lost 1 base, and 5 bases lay in between. Germline CDR1 and CDR2: SGDLS and YYNGEE.

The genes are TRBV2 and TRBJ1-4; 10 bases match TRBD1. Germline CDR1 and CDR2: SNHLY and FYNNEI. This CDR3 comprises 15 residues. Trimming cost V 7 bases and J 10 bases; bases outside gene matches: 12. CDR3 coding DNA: TGTGCCAGCACCCGAAAGGACAGGGGGATAGCAAAACTGTTTTTT. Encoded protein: CASTRKDRGIAKLFF.

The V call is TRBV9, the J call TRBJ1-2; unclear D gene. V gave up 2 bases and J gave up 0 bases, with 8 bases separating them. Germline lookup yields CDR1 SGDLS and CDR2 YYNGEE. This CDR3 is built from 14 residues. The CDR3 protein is CASSVSGANYGYTF. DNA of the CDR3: TGTGCCAGCAGCGTTTCCGGTGCTAACTATGGCTACACCTTC.

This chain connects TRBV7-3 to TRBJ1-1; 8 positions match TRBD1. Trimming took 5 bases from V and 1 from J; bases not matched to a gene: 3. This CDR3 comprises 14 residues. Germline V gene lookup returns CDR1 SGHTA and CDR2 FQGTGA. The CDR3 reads CASSPGQGNTEAFF. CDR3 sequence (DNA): TGTGCCAGCAGCCCCGGACAGGGGAACACTGAAGCTTTCTTT. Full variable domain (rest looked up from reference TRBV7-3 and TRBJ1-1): GAGVSQTPSNKVTEKGKYVELRCDPISGHTALYWYRQSLGQGPEFLIYFQGTGAADDSGLPNDRFFAVRPEGSVSTLKIQRTERGDSAVYLCASSPGQGNTEAFFGQGTRLTVV.

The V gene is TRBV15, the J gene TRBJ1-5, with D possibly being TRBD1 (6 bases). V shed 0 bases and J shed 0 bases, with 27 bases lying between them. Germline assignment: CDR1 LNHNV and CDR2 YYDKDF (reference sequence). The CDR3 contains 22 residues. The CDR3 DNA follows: TGTGCCACCAGCAGAGATCTTATCGCCCAATCCGGGACACTCTATAGCAATCAGCCCCAGCATTTT. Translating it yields CATSRDLIAQSGTLYSNQPQHF. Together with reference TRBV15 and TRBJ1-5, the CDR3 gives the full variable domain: DAMVIQNPRYQVTQFGKPVTLSCSQTLNHNVMYWYQQKSSQAPKLLFHYYDKDFNNEADTPDNFQSRRPNTSFCFLDIRSPGLGDTAMYLCATSRDLIAQSGTLYSNQPQHFGDGTRLSIL.